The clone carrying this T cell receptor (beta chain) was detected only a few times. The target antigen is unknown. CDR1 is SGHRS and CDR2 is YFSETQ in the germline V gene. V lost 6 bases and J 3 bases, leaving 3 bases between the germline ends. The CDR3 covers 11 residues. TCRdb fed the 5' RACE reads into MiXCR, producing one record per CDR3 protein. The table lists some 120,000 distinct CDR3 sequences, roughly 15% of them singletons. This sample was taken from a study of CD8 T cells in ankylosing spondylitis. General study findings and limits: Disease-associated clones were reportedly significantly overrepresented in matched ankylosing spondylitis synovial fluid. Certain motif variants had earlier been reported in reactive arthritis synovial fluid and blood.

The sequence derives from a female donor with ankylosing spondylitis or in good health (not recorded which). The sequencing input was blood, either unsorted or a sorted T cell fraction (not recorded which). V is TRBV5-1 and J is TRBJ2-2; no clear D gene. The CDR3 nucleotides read TGCGCCAGCACGGACACCGGGGAGCTGTTTTTT. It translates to CASTDTGELFF.